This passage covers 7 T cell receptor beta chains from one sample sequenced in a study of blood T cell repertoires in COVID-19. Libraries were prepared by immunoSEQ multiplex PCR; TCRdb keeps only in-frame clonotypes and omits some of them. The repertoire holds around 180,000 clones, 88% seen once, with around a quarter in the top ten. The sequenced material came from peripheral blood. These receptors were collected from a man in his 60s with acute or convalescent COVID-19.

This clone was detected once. CDR3 region: CAWRTGGNEQFF. CDR3 sequence (DNA): TGTGCCTGGAGGACTGGTGGGAATGAGCAGTTCTTC. V usage is TRBV30 and J usage is TRBJ2-1, with D unclear. Germline values: CDR1 GTSNPN, CDR2 SVGIG (reference sequence). CDR3 length: 12 amino acids. The V end was cut by 3 bases, the J end by 7 bases, with 10 bases between. The full variable domain, in which reference TRBV30 and TRBJ2-1 provide the parts outside the CDR3, is SQTIHQWPATLVQPVGSPLSLECTVEGTSNPNLYWYRQAAGRGLQLLFYSVGIGQISSEVPQNLSASRPQDRQFILSSKKLLLSDSGFYLCAWRTGGNEQFFGPGTRLTVL.

The CDR3 here is CASSLADTIYF. Written as DNA, the CDR3 is TGTGCCAGCAGCTTGGCCGACACCATATATTTT. The chain uses TRBV5-8 and TRBJ1-3; no clear D. Germline V gives CDR1 SGHTS, CDR2 YDEGEE. The CDR3 length is 11 residues. V lost 0 bases and J 8 bases, leaving 3 bases between the germline ends.

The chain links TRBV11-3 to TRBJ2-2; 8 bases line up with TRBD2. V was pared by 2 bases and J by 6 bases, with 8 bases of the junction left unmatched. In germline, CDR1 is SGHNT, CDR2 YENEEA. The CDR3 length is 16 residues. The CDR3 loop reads CASSLRGGGLAGELFF. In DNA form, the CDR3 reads TGTGCCAGCAGCTTAAGGGGCGGGGGGTTGGCCGGGGAGCTGTTTTTT.

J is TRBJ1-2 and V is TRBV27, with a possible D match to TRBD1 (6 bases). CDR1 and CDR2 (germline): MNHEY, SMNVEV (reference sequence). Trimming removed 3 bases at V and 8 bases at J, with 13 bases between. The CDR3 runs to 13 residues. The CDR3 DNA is TGTGCCAGCAGTTTCCAGGGGTACGGAGGCTACACCTTC. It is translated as CASSFQGYGGYTF.

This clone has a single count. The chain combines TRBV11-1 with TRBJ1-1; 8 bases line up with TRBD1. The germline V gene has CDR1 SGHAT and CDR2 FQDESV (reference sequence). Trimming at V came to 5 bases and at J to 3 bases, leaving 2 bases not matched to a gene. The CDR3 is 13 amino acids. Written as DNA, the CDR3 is TGTGCCAGCAGCCCGACAGGGGACACTGAAGCTTTCTTT. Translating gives CASSPTGDTEAFF.

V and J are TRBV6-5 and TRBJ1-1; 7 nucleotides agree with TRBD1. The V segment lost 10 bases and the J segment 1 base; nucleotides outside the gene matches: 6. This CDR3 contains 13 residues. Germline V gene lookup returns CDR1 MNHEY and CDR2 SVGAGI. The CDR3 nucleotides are TGTGCCACCGGACAGGTTGCGAACACTGAAGCTTTCTTT. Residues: CATGQVANTEAFF.

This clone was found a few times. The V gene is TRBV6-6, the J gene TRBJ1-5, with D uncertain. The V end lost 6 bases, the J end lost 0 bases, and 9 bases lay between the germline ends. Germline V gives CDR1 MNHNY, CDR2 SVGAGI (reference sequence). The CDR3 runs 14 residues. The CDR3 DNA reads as TGTGCCAGCAGGGTCCGCAGTAGCAATCAGCCCCAGCATTTT. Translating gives CASRVRSSNQPQHF.